This TCR beta chain was sequenced during a study of control samples from healthy donors and cancer patients. The table lists this clone with a count of one. Clones were sequenced by immunoSEQ multiplex PCR, and TCRdb holds only the in-frame ones, with some missing. The sample lists 100,000 to 150,000 clones, approximately 89% seen once, with around 3% in the top ten. The V gene lost 10 bases and the J gene lost 4 bases, with 19 bases spanning the gap. CDR1 and CDR2 (germline): ENHRY, SYGVKD. The CDR3 contains 14 residues. The chain recombines TRBV10-3 with TRBJ1-1; D may be TRBD1 (6 bases). The sample comprised blood. This receptor was taken from a man aged 55 to 70 in good health. CDR3 DNA sequence: TGTGCCAGGGGAGGGGGGGCCCCCCGCACTGAAGCTTTCTTT. Its protein product is CARGGGAPRTEAFF.